The present TCR beta chain was sequenced within a study of radiotherapy plus CTLA-4 blockade in lung cancer (dated by TCRdb to 2017 to 2018). General notes on the study: Objective responses were observed in about a sixth of enrolled patients, and disease control was achieved in approximately 32%. Overall study results and their limits: After treatment with radiotherapy and ipilimumab, TCR clones that came from tumors expanded in the peripheral blood. Early dynamic changes in blood T cell clones, together with increased serum interferon-beta after radiation, were reported as the strongest predictors of response.

About this clone: Its recognized antigen is unknown. Per-nucleotide qualities are absent, and no much larger clonotype sits a single base away.

The CDR3 goes from the cysteine to the phenylalanine over 11 residues. The read is trimmed to its CDR3 DNA, 33 bases read in frame from base 1. V is pared back by 6 bases and J by 11 bases, with 13 bases lying between the germline termini. CDR1 and CDR2, per the germline V gene, are MDHEN and SYDVKM. The study tested focal radiation therapy combined with CTLA-4 blockade (ipilimumab) in patients with chemo-refractory metastatic non-small-cell lung cancer. The library relied on the immunoSEQ multiplex PCR assay. TCRdb stores this immuneACCESS table with in-frame sequences only. Part of the clones is absent; in the studies checked, under half of the shortfall reflects unresolved V genes, and no reason is known for the rest. Present in this sample are some 37,000 clones, over 65% of which were seen just once. The ten largest clones add up to almost 9% of the sample.

The sample consisted of peripheral blood, taken from a patient treated with radiotherapy plus ipilimumab. Recombination connected TRBV28 to TRBJ1-1; TRBD1 is perhaps the D gene, given 6 matching bases. The TCR comes from a human donor with non-small cell lung cancer who had stable disease on radiotherapy plus ipilimumab. The DNA sequence is as follows: TGTGCCAGCAGCTTAGACAGGTGGGCTTTCTTT. Translated, this gives CASSLDRWAFF.